Listed below are T cell receptor beta chains from one sample, sequenced in a study of cytomegalovirus exposure and HLA in healthy donors. TCRdb's copy holds only in-frame clones and misses some; the assay was immunoSEQ multiplex PCR. The sample shows some 200,000 clones, approximately 88% of them seen only once. Sequenced input: PBMCs. The receptors here all came from a woman between 45 and 60 years old in good health and CMV-seropositive. CDR3s include the opening cysteine and the closing phenylalanine or tryptophan. Each record gives: J gene, V gene, CDR3 protein.

j_call: TRBJ2-1; v_call: TRBV5-1; cdr3_aa: CASSFLYSHNEQFF
j_call: TRBJ1-4; v_call: TRBV19; cdr3_aa: CASRSGGSTTYGKLLF
j_call: TRBJ2-1; v_call: TRBV5-6; cdr3_aa: CASSLIRGVNEQFF
j_call: TRBJ2-1; v_call: TRBV27; cdr3_aa: CASRRAGGAIYNEQFF
j_call: TRBJ1-6; v_call: TRBV2; cdr3_aa: CASSLQGMNSPLHF
j_call: TRBJ2-4; v_call: TRBV13; cdr3_aa: CASSFTDRDRSPSIYF
j_call: TRBJ2-7; v_call: TRBV6-6; cdr3_aa: CASSYPGSTEQYF
j_call: TRBJ1-2; v_call: TRBV19; cdr3_aa: CASADGNYGYTF
j_call: TRBJ2-5; v_call: TRBV6-5; cdr3_aa: CASSALAGGGTQYF
j_call: TRBJ2-7; v_call: TRBV28; cdr3_aa: CASIGSGYKYEQYF
j_call: TRBJ1-4; v_call: TRBV28; cdr3_aa: CASSLIGTGHEKLFF
j_call: TRBJ2-7; v_call: TRBV4-3; cdr3_aa: CASSQDGADHEQYF
j_call: TRBJ1-2; v_call: TRBV6-5; cdr3_aa: CASQGASSYGYTF
j_call: TRBJ2-1; v_call: TRBV7-9; cdr3_aa: CASSPTSGGRFNEQFF
j_call: TRBJ2-1; v_call: TRBV4-2; cdr3_aa: CASSQMTSFTDEQFF
j_call: TRBJ2-2; v_call: TRBV6-6; cdr3_aa: CASSSRPEYTGELFF
j_call: TRBJ1-4; v_call: TRBV28; cdr3_aa: CASLATTGTGGGTNEKLFF
j_call: TRBJ2-3; v_call: TRBV5-1; cdr3_aa: CASSLGSGGRDTQYF